This T cell receptor beta chain was recovered during a study of T cell repertoires in cytomegalovirus infection (dated by TCRdb to the late 2010s). For the study in its entirety: Donor HLA type was relevant to the analysis, as public TCR beta signatures indicated carriage of CMV infection together with the matching HLA type.

Trimmed from V: 1 base; trimmed from J: 6 bases; junction bases lacking a gene match: 8. The germline V gene encodes CDR1 LGHNA and CDR2 YSLEER. The CDR3, from cysteine to phenylalanine, totals 17 residues. Here the CDR3 DNA is all that survives: 51 bases in frame from base 1. With regard to this clonotype: Its antigen is unknown. Base quality data are lacking; no much larger clone is found one base away.

The study at large found these results: Carriers of CMV infection plus the relevant HLA type were discriminated by the cumulative frequency of public TCR beta family members in the study cohort and in an independent approximately 400-donor cohort. The ex vivo response was dominated by HLA-C-restricted CMV-specific TCR beta clonotypes, which also provided the single most frequent clonotype in two of eight donors.

The listed sequencing device is Illumina HiSeq 1500. The public reads were reanalyzed by TCRdb: fastp trimming at Q25, MiXCR alignment, in-frame beta chains only. Identical CDR3 protein sequences are pooled into one entry, listed with their most common genes and DNA. Across this sample there are about 110,000 distinct CDR3 sequences, with roughly a tenth seen only once. The top ten clonotypes cover approximately 31% of the sample. The clonotype originates from a human donor in good health (CMV status not recorded). Some clones in this sample may be carry-over from other donors' samples. The chain is encoded by TRBV4-3 joined to TRBJ2-3; the junction holds 12 bases that match TRBD2. Sequencing was performed on PBMCs, sequenced either directly or after in vitro stimulation (not recorded which). The CDR3 protein sequence reads: CASSQASTSGSWDTQYF. The DNA is TGCGCCAGCAGCCAAGCCTCGACTAGCGGGAGCTGGGATACGCAGTATTTT.